Each of the 3 T cell receptor beta chains below was sequenced from the same sample in a study of fetal regulatory T cell absence and autoimmunity. Generated by immunoSEQ multiplex PCR, the TCRdb table keeps only in-frame clones and is missing some. The table shows 85,000 to 100,000 clones, with 60% to 80% occurring only once. What was sequenced was pancreas tissue. The receptor set was obtained from a male donor with IPEX syndrome.

V usage is TRBV5-6 and J usage is TRBJ1-1, with D perhaps TRBD1 (6 bases). The germline CDR1 and CDR2 sequences are SGHDT and YYEEEE. The CDR3 is 13 residues long. V dropped 3 bases and J dropped 4 bases, with 10 bases sitting between them. CDR3 sequence (DNA): TGTGCCAGCAGCTCGTACAGGGCCACTGAAGCTTTCTTT. Protein sequence: CASSSYRATEAFF.

This chain connects TRBV5-1 to TRBJ1-1; weak D call: TRBD1 (5 bases). V lost 1 base, J lost 4 bases, and 14 bases lay in between. The CDR3 contains 15 residues. In germline, CDR1 is SGHRS, CDR2 YFSETQ. CDR3 nucleotides: TGCGCCAGCAGCTTGTCGGGGCCCCCTGGCACTGAAGCTTTCTTT. Amino acids: CASSLSGPPGTEAFF.

The chain recombines TRBV4-1 with TRBJ2-1; 11 nucleotides align to TRBD2. This CDR3 comprises 16 residues. Germline V gene lookup returns CDR1 MGHRA and CDR2 YSYEKL. V lost 2 bases to trimming and J lost 4 bases; unmatched junction nucleotides: 4. The CDR3, as DNA: TGCGCCAGCAGCCAATCCCTAGCGGGGGGATACAATGAGCAGTTCTTC. It is translated as CASSQSLAGGYNEQFF.